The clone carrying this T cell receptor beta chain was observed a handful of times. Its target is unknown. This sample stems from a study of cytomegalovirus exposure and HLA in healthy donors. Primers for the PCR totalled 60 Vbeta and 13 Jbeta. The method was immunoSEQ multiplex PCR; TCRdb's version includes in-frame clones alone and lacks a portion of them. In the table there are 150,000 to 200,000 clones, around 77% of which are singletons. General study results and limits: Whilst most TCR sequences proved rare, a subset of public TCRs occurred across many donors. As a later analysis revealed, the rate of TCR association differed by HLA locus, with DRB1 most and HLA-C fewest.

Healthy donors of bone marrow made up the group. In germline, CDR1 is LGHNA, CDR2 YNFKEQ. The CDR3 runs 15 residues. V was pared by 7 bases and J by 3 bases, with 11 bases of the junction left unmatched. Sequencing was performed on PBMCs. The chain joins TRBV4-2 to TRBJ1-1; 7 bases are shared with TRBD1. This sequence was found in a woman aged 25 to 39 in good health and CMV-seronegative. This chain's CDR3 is CASTREGQEDTEAFF. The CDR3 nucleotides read TGTGCCAGCACCCGAGAAGGACAGGAGGACACTGAAGCTTTCTTT.